This TCR beta chain was documented in a study of T cells in Graves' hyperthyroidism and ophthalmopathy. Amplified TCR beta CDR3 regions came from RNA transcripts. With the HTBI primer set, the TCR CDR3 went through a first round of RT-PCR. Using its own MiXCR run on the multiplex PCR reads, TCRdb lists one record per CDR3 protein. The sample has 500,000 to 750,000 distinct CDR3 sequences, 12% to 15% seen once. This clonotype has a count of ten or more. Antigen specificity is unknown. Study-wide results and caveats: Most clonotypes that expanded in the thyroid above 0.001 also showed up in blood.

From germline, CDR1 is MNHEY and CDR2 SMNVEV (reference sequence). V lost 0 bases and J lost 13, with 16 bases in between. The CDR3 spans 14 residues. The sample comprised blood. The chain is built from TRBV27 and TRBJ2-1; no clear D gene. The sequence was collected from a woman under 30 with Graves' ophthalmopathy. CDR3 sequence reads: CASSLSLSSLGQFF. CDR3 bases: TGTGCCAGCAGTTTATCTCTATCATCCCTTGGTCAGTTCTTC.